The rows below give T cell receptor beta chains drawn from one sample of a study of blood T cell repertoires in COVID-19. Sequencing was performed with immunoSEQ multiplex PCR; in TCRdb, only in-frame clones are kept and a portion is missing. The sample lists 200,000 to 250,000 clones, roughly 88% occurring once. The sample comprised peripheral blood. The receptors come from a man older than 75 with acute or convalescent COVID-19. Both conserved end residues are part of each CDR3. D genes are given only for firm matches. Size is stated for part of the rows, as once, few or many counts, or as a class when the clone is expanded.

J gene | CDR3 length | D gene | V gene | clone size | CDR3 protein | CDR3 DNA
TRBJ2-7 | 13 | . | TRBV29-1 | . | CSVVWTPGYEQYF | TGCAGCGTTGTTTGGACACCAGGCTACGAGCAGTACTTC
TRBJ1-1 | 14 | TRBD1 | TRBV7-3 | once | CASSPPGGYTEAFF | TGTGCCAGCAGCCCACCAGGGGGTTACACTGAAGCTTTCTTT
TRBJ2-7 | 12 | TRBD2 | TRBV2 | . | CASSREEYEQYF | TGTGCCAGCAGCCGGGAGGAGTACGAGCAGTACTTC
TRBJ2-3 | 13 | . | TRBV5-6 | . | CASSLWHTDTQYF | TGTGCCAGCAGCTTGTGGCACACAGATACGCAGTATTTT
TRBJ2-7 | 14 | . | TRBV19 | . | CASSIDQTRREQYF | TGTGCCAGTAGTATAGATCAAACCCGGAGGGAGCAGTACTTC
TRBJ2-7 | 12 | . | TRBV12-3/TRBV12-4 | . | CASSWAGYEQYF | TGTGCCAGCAGTTGGGCAGGTTACGAGCAGTACTTC
TRBJ2-1 | 15 | TRBD2 | TRBV7-3 | . | CASSVTSGAGNEQFF | TGTGCCAGCAGCGTGACTAGCGGGGCGGGGAATGAGCAGTTCTTC
TRBJ2-5 | 13 | . | TRBV7-2 | . | CASSFTGQETQYF | TGTGCCAGCAGCTTCACGGGGCAAGAGACCCAGTACTTC
TRBJ2-2 | 13 | . | TRBV19 | . | CAIGHTNTGELFF | TGTGCCATTGGACATACCAACACCGGGGAGCTGTTTTTT
TRBJ1-4 | 19 | . | TRBV27 | . | CASRQTMQGTRGTNEKLFF | TGTGCCAGCAGACAAACGATGCAAGGAACACGAGGAACTAATGAAAAACTGTTTTTT
TRBJ2-2 | 16 | TRBD1 | TRBV20-1 | . | CSASPPRGPHTGELFF | TGCAGTGCTAGTCCCCCCAGGGGGCCACACACCGGGGAGCTGTTTTTT
TRBJ1-4 | 15 | TRBD1 | TRBV2 | few | CASSAQGARSEKLFF | TGTGCCAGCAGTGCCCAGGGGGCGCGGAGTGAAAAACTGTTTTTT
TRBJ1-4 | 15 | TRBD1 | TRBV5-4 | . | CASSVDPGGREKLFF | TGTGCCAGCAGCGTGGACCCAGGGGGGAGGGAAAAACTGTTTTTT
TRBJ1-3 | 14 | . | TRBV6-5 | . | CASSYLGLTGTIYF | TGTGCCAGCAGTTATTTAGGGCTTACAGGCACCATATATTTT
TRBJ1-1 | 14 | . | TRBV7-9 | . | CASSVQGSNTEAFF | TGTGCCAGCAGCGTACAGGGTTCGAACACTGAAGCTTTCTTT
TRBJ2-1 | 15 | TRBD2 | TRBV10-3 | . | CAISPGKREYNEQFF | TGTGCCATCAGTCCCGGCAAGCGGGAGTACAATGAGCAGTTCTTC
TRBJ1-3 | 15 | . | TRBV19 | . | CASSPSGTSGNTIYF | TGTGCCAGTAGTCCATCGGGAACCTCTGGAAACACCATATATTTT
TRBJ1-6 | 15 | . | TRBV3-1/TRBV3-2 | once | CASGGLSSYNSPLHF | TGTGCCAGCGGAGGGCTTAGCTCCTATAATTCACCCCTCCACTTT
TRBJ2-2 | 16 | . | TRBV14 | . | CASSHWRATNTGELFF | TGTGCCAGCAGCCACTGGAGGGCTACGAACACCGGGGAGCTGTTTTTT
TRBJ2-7 | 14 | . | TRBV4-3 | . | CASSRDRLSGEQYF | TGCGCCAGCAGCCGAGATAGGCTCTCGGGGGAGCAGTACTTC
TRBJ2-3 | 13 | TRBD2 | TRBV5-1 | . | CASSLLAGDTQYF | TGCGCCAGCAGCTTGCTAGCGGGAGATACGCAGTATTTT
TRBJ2-3 | 10 | . | TRBV20-1 | . | CRVGGNTQYF | TGCAGGGTCGGGGGAAATACGCAGTATTTT
TRBJ1-5 | 17 | TRBD1 | TRBV6-2/TRBV6-3 | . | CASSSRLDRESRQPQHF | TGTGCCAGCAGTTCCCGCCTCGACAGGGAGAGTCGCCAGCCCCAGCATTTT
TRBJ2-2 | 13 | . | TRBV11-3 | . | CASSTRNTGELFF | TGTGCCAGCAGCACCAGAAACACCGGGGAGCTGTTTTTT
TRBJ2-6 | 14 | . | TRBV9 | . | CASSPVAGANVLTF | TGTGCCAGCAGCCCGGTGGCTGGGGCCAACGTCCTGACTTTC
TRBJ1-1 | 15 | . | TRBV19 | . | CASSSLSQANTEAFF | TGTGCCAGTAGTAGCCTCTCACAGGCGAACACTGAAGCTTTCTTT
TRBJ1-1 | 12 | . | TRBV7-2 | . | CASSLGERGAFF | TGTGCCAGCAGCTTAGGCGAGCGTGGAGCTTTCTTT
TRBJ2-1 | 14 | TRBD2 | TRBV4-3 | once | CASSHGTNPEEQFF | TGCGCCAGCAGCCATGGGACTAACCCCGAAGAGCAGTTCTTC
TRBJ2-1 | 14 | TRBD1 | TRBV5-4 | . | CASSLGQGAREQFF | TGTGCCAGCAGCTTGGGACAGGGGGCGCGTGAGCAGTTCTTC
TRBJ1-2 | 13 | . | TRBV28 | . | CASKGGGNYGYTF | TGTGCCAGCAAGGGGGGGGGAAACTATGGCTACACCTTC
TRBJ2-1 | 13 | TRBD2 | TRBV2 | . | CASTVAGNNEQFF | TGTGCCAGCACGGTAGCGGGAAACAATGAGCAGTTCTTC
TRBJ1-5 | 17 | TRBD1 | TRBV19 | . | CASSKMTPGTDNQPQHF | TGTGCCAGTAGTAAAATGACCCCCGGGACAGATAATCAGCCCCAGCATTTT
TRBJ2-7 | 17 | TRBD2 | TRBV5-1 | . | CASSSTSGGGLPPEQYF | TGCGCCAGCAGCTCGACTAGCGGGGGGGGCCTTCCCCCCGAGCAGTACTTC
TRBJ2-1 | 15 | TRBD2 | TRBV5-1 | . | CASSLLSRTSGEQFF | TGCGCCAGCAGCCTCCTTTCTAGGACTAGCGGAGAGCAGTTCTTC
TRBJ2-1 | 13 | TRBD2 | TRBV29-1 | . | CSVVGLADNEQFF | TGCAGCGTTGTAGGACTAGCGGACAATGAGCAGTTCTTC
TRBJ2-7 | 12 | . | TRBV2 | . | CASEISPYEQYF | TGTGCCAGTGAGATATCCCCCTACGAGCAGTACTTC
TRBJ1-1 | 14 | TRBD1 | TRBV5-1 | . | CASSLTGVDTEAFF | TGCGCCAGCAGCCTGACAGGGGTTGACACTGAAGCTTTCTTT
TRBJ2-2 | 14 | . | TRBV19 | . | CASSLTANTGELFF | TGTGCCAGTAGTCTCACGGCGAACACCGGGGAGCTGTTTTTT
TRBJ2-7 | 13 | TRBD1 | TRBV29-1 | . | CSVEWGQGGEQYF | TGCAGCGTTGAGTGGGGACAGGGCGGCGAGCAGTACTTC
TRBJ1-1 | 14 | . | TRBV5-4 | . | CASSHPDSNTEAFF | TGTGCCAGCAGCCACCCGGACAGCAACACTGAAGCTTTCTTT
TRBJ2-1 | 16 | TRBD2 | TRBV19 | . | CASSRDRDYSYNEQFF | TGTGCCAGTAGTCGTGACCGGGACTATTCCTACAATGAGCAGTTCTTC
TRBJ2-2 | 16 | TRBD2 | TRBV7-9 | once | CASSLTLAGGTGELFF | TGTGCCAGCAGCTTAACACTAGCGGGGGGCACCGGGGAGCTGTTTTTT
TRBJ1-2 | 15 | . | TRBV9 | . | CASSVGGGVSYGYTF | TGTGCCAGCAGCGTAGGGGGCGGGGTGAGCTATGGCTACACCTTC
TRBJ1-4 | 16 | . | TRBV5-1 | . | CASSPQFGELGEKLFF | TGCGCCAGCAGCCCCCAGTTCGGGGAGCTTGGTGAAAAACTGTTTTTT
TRBJ2-7 | 16 | TRBD1 | TRBV6-2/TRBV6-3 | . | CASSSLDRAASYEQYF | TGTGCCAGCAGTTCTTTAGACAGGGCCGCCTCCTACGAGCAGTACTTC
TRBJ2-5 | 13 | . | TRBV18 | . | CASSPGLQETQYF | TGTGCCAGCTCACCGGGCCTCCAAGAGACCCAGTACTTC
TRBJ2-3 | 15 | . | TRBV9 | . | CASSVAPVGTDTQYF | TGTGCCAGCAGCGTAGCTCCGGTGGGCACAGATACGCAGTATTTT
TRBJ1-5 | 15 | TRBD1 | TRBV19 | once | CASSIGTGSNQPQHF | TGTGCCAGTAGTATCGGGACAGGTAGCAATCAGCCCCAGCATTTT
TRBJ2-2 | 19 | TRBD2 | TRBV7-2 | . | CASKGQSGLAGPNTGELFF | TGTGCCAGCAAAGGACAATCGGGACTAGCGGGACCGAACACCGGGGAGCTGTTTTTT
TRBJ2-7 | 16 | TRBD2 | TRBV3-1/TRBV3-2 | . | CASSQLRSGSSYEQYF | TGTGCCAGCAGCCAGCTCCGTAGCGGGAGCTCCTACGAGCAGTACTTC
TRBJ2-2 | 16 | . | TRBV4-2 | . | CASSQDRGADTGELFF | TGTGCCAGCAGCCAAGATCGGGGGGCCGACACCGGGGAGCTGTTTTTT
TRBJ2-1 | 15 | . | TRBV6-2/TRBV6-3 | few | CASSWGGQSYNEQFF | TGTGCCAGCAGTTGGGGGGGCCAGTCCTACAATGAGCAGTTCTTC
TRBJ2-3 | 15 | TRBD2 | TRBV6-2/TRBV6-3 | . | CASSRSGRGTDTQYF | TGTGCCAGCAGTCGAAGCGGGAGAGGGACAGATACGCAGTATTTT
TRBJ2-2 | 11 | . | TRBV2 | . | CASRATGELFF | TGTGCCAGCAGAGCTACCGGGGAGCTGTTTTTT
TRBJ2-1 | 12 | . | TRBV6-5 | . | CASSLRAGEQFF | TGTGCCAGCAGCTTAAGGGCGGGGGAGCAGTTCTTC
TRBJ2-1 | 13 | . | TRBV18 | once | CASSPQGAHEQFF | TGTGCCAGCTCACCACAGGGAGCCCATGAGCAGTTCTTC
TRBJ2-3 | 17 | TRBD2 | TRBV4-3 | . | CASSQVWASGSADTQYF | TGCGCCAGCAGCCAAGTGTGGGCTAGCGGGAGCGCAGATACGCAGTATTTT